These 30 T cell receptor beta chains were sequenced from one sample in a study of beta chain features in type 1 diabetes. Broader study findings: TCRB CDR3s were moderately but significantly shorter in Type 1 diabetes patients in all four CD4+ subsets.

No antigen is known for these receptors. The authors reverse transcribed all of the isolated RNA, so sequencing captured expressed TCRB transcripts. Libraries were prepared by immunoSEQ multiplex PCR; TCRdb keeps only in-frame clonotypes and omits some of them. The sample has under 400,000 clones, over 9.5% seen once. Material for sequencing was naive CD4+ T cells from blood. The source of these receptors is a woman under 30 with type 1 diabetes.

V is TRBV11-2 and J is TRBJ2-6; no clear D gene. Trimming cost V 2 bases and J 0 bases, with 5 bases left between them. This CDR3 contains 15 residues. The germline V gene has CDR1 SGHAT and CDR2 FQNNGV. CDR3 bases: TGTGCCAGCAGCTTATCCCGCTCTGGGGCCAACGTCCTGACTTTC. Amino acids: CASSLSRSGANVLTF.

This rearrangement joins TRBV6-5 to TRBJ2-5; D is perhaps TRBD1 (5 bases). The CDR3 is 15 amino acids. V was pared by 6 bases and J by 0 bases, with 14 bases between. Germline V gives CDR1 MNHEY, CDR2 SVGAGI. Here the CDR3 reads CASSPRAEYQETQYF. The CDR3 coding sequence is TGTGCCAGCAGCCCCAGGGCAGAGTACCAAGAGACCCAGTACTTC.

This clone was seen more than once but under ten times. The V call is TRBV5-1, the J call TRBJ2-5, with 7 bases lining up with TRBD1. Trimming cost V 4 bases and J 3 bases; bases outside gene matches: 6. This CDR3 region has 14 residues. The V gene's germline CDR1 is SGHRS and CDR2 YFSETQ. CDR3 DNA: TGCGCCAGCAGCCCGGGACAGTTAAAAGAGACCCAGTACTTC. It encodes CASSPGQLKETQYF.

About this clone itself: This sample includes further DNA sequences coding for the same CDR3. The chain uses TRBV9 and TRBJ2-7; the match to TRBD1 covers 7 bases. The CDR3 length is 13 residues. Per the germline V gene, CDR1 is SGDLS and CDR2 is YYNGEE. V lost 2 bases, J lost 3 bases, and 2 bases stayed unmatched. This CDR3 reads CASSVGQNYEQYF. CDR3 DNA: TGTGCCAGCAGCGTGGGACAGAACTACGAGCAGTACTTC.

The V and J genes are TRBV6-6 and TRBJ2-1, with 10 bases matching TRBD2. V lost 6 bases, J lost 6 bases, and 2 bases stayed unmatched. This CDR3 contains 13 residues. Germline-derived CDR1 and CDR2 are MNHNY and SVGAGI (reference sequence). CDR3 amino acids: CASREREGNEQFF. Written as DNA, the CDR3 is TGTGCCAGCAGGGAGCGGGAGGGCAATGAGCAGTTCTTC.

The rearrangement links TRBV18 to TRBJ2-7; D may be TRBD2 (5 bases). The CDR3 runs 14 residues. Trimming took off 6 bases at V and 6 bases at J, with 18 bases between the two ends. CDR1 and CDR2 (germline): KGHSH, LQKENI. Written as DNA, the CDR3 is TGTGCCAGCTCGCCCCCAGGACTGTCAGGCGAGCAGTACTTC. Translated, it gives CASSPPGLSGEQYF.

This clone was seen a handful of times. The V and J genes are TRBV5-1 and TRBJ2-3; TRBD2 matches at 8 bases. The J segment lost 3 bases and the V segment lost 2 bases, leaving 2 bases of the junction unmatched. The CDR3 sequence is 14 residues long. Germline V lookup: CDR1 SGHRS, CDR2 YFSETQ. The chain's CDR3 is CASSLAGVTDTQYF. Here the CDR3 DNA reads TGCGCCAGCAGCTTAGCGGGAGTTACAGATACGCAGTATTTT.

This clone came up a few times. V and J are TRBV29-1 and TRBJ1-3; D perhaps matches TRBD1 (5 bases). CDR3 length: 12 amino acids. From germline, CDR1 is SQVTM and CDR2 ANQGSEA. The V gene lost 3 bases and the J gene lost 3 bases, with 6 bases spanning the gap. CDR3: CSVDGHGNTIYF. CDR3 bases: TGCAGCGTTGATGGACATGGAAACACCATATATTTT.

The J gene is TRBJ2-7, the V gene TRBV27; D might be TRBD1 (5 bases). Germline V CDR1 and CDR2: MNHEY, SMNVEV (reference sequence). V was shortened by 5 bases and J by 2 bases, with 10 bases between the two germline ends. The length of the CDR3 is 13 residues. In DNA, the CDR3 is TGTGCCAGCAGTGGGGCTCGAGCCTACGAGCAGTACTTC. This codes for CASSGARAYEQYF.

This clone was counted a few times. The chain employs TRBV7-2 and TRBJ2-1; 7 bases are a match to TRBD1. This CDR3 contains 16 residues. Germline CDR1 reads SGHTA; CDR2 reads FQGNSA. Trimming at V came to 0 bases and at J to 9 bases, leaving 11 bases not matched to a gene. The CDR3: CASSLAGSDRVREQFF. The CDR3 region has the DNA TGTGCCAGCAGCTTAGCCGGCTCCGACAGGGTACGTGAGCAGTTCTTC.

The V and J genes are TRBV4-3 and TRBJ2-3, with 13 bases fitting TRBD2. The V gene's germline CDR1 is LGHNA and CDR2 YSLEER. The CDR3 length is 16 residues. Trimming took 4 bases from V and 5 from J; bases not matched to a gene: 6. The CDR3 here is CASSRGLAGAKDTQYF. The CDR3 coding sequence is TGCGCCAGCAGCCGCGGACTAGCGGGGGCCAAAGATACGCAGTATTTT.

The chain employs TRBV14 and TRBJ2-2, with a weak D call TRBD2 (5 bases). Deletions cut 4 bases from V and 5 bases from J, with 11 bases between. There are 14 residues in the CDR3. Germline assignment: CDR1 SGHDN and CDR2 FVKESK. The CDR3 DNA reads TGTGCCAGCAGCCCGCGGGCAGCGACCGGGGAGCTGTTTTTT. Encoded protein: CASSPRAATGELFF.

The rearrangement uses TRBV18 and TRBJ1-1, with a weak D call TRBD1 (5 bases). Germline CDR1 and CDR2: KGHSH and LQKENI. This CDR3 has 16 residues. The ends were cut back, 2 bases at V and 1 base at J, with 14 bases in the middle. CDR3 loop: CASSPLSMGQNTEAFF. The CDR3 coding sequence is TGTGCCAGCTCACCATTAAGCATGGGGCAGAACACTGAAGCTTTCTTT.

This clone showed up just a few times. The chain carries TRBV7-2 and TRBJ2-3; 11 bases align to TRBD2. This CDR3 spans 16 amino acids. V lost 1 base to trimming and J lost 6 bases; unmatched junction nucleotides: 6. Germline V gives CDR1 SGHTA, CDR2 FQGNSA. CDR3 region: CASSLGGTSGPDTQYF. The DNA for the CDR3 is TGTGCCAGCAGCTTAGGCGGGACTAGCGGCCCGGATACGCAGTATTTT.

The genes are TRBV4-3 and TRBJ1-1, with a possible D match to TRBD1 (6 bases). The CDR3 extends over 12 amino acids. V lost 4 bases and J lost 8, with 11 bases in between. In germline, CDR1 is LGHNA, CDR2 YSLEER. The CDR3 reads CASSLTGREAFF. As DNA, the CDR3 is TGCGCCAGCAGCCTAACAGGGCGAGAAGCTTTCTTT.

This clone was observed a few times. CDR3 amino acids: CASSLEARTGELFF. In DNA form, the CDR3 reads TGTGCCAGCTCACTCGAGGCGCGCACCGGGGAGCTGTTTTTT. The chain has TRBV18 and TRBJ2-2; D gene uncertain. Trimming left V 4 bases short and J 4 bases short, with 10 bases between. The CDR3 sequence is 14 residues long. CDR1 and CDR2 from the germline V gene are KGHSH and LQKENI.

The chain combines TRBV2 with TRBJ2-7, with 7 bases fitting TRBD1. The CDR3 sequence is 13 residues long. Germline V gives CDR1 SNHLY, CDR2 FYNNEI. Unmatched junction bases numbered 12, after V lost 10 bases and J lost 6 bases. CDR3 nucleotides: TGTGCCACGGGAAGGACAGGTCTGGTCGAGCAGTACTTC. Protein: CATGRTGLVEQYF.

The genes are TRBV4-3 and TRBJ1-1; possible D gene TRBD1, 6 bases. This CDR3 is built from 15 residues. Trimming left V 1 base short and J 1 base short, with 10 bases between. The germline V gene encodes CDR1 LGHNA and CDR2 YSLEER. CDR3 region: CASSQATGWNTEAFF. The CDR3 DNA reads as TGCGCCAGCAGCCAAGCCACAGGGTGGAACACTGAAGCTTTCTTT.

This chain uses TRBV7-9 with TRBJ2-2; D gene ambiguous. CDR1 is SEHNR, CDR2 FQNEAQ, per germline (reference sequence). Deletions cut 3 bases from V and 0 bases from J, with 14 bases between. This CDR3 comprises 17 residues. The CDR3: CASSFPLILANTGELFF. CDR3 nucleotide sequence: TGTGCCAGCAGCTTTCCCCTGATACTTGCGAACACCGGGGAGCTGTTTTTT.

This clone was seen a handful of times. The same CDR3 arises from other DNA sequences in this sample as well. This rearrangement joins TRBV28 to TRBJ2-7, with D unresolved. This CDR3 region has 11 residues. V was shortened by 4 bases and J by 5 bases, with 6 bases between the two germline ends. CDR1 is MDHEN, CDR2 SYDVKM, per germline. The CDR3 spells CASSSVHEQYF. The CDR3 DNA sequence: TGTGCCAGCAGTTCCGTCCACGAGCAGTACTTC.

V is TRBV5-4 and J is TRBJ1-1; D unclear. Germline assignment: CDR1 SGHNT and CDR2 YYREEE (reference sequence). Trimming pared 9 bases from V and 3 bases from J, leaving 9 bases between. The CDR3 sequence is 11 residues long. The DNA of the CDR3 is TGTGCCACCCACCGGGACACTGAAGCTTTCTTT. Translated, it gives CATHRDTEAFF.

The table lists this clone with a few counts. The chain uses TRBV29-1 and TRBJ1-4; 9 nucleotides line up with TRBD1. This CDR3 spans 15 amino acids. V lost 6 bases and J lost 8; bases outside the gene matches: 13. Germline V CDR1 and CDR2: SQVTM, ANQGSEA. Here the CDR3 DNA reads TGCAGCGTCCGAACCCCACAGGGGGCTCAAGAAAAACTGTTTTTT. Residues: CSVRTPQGAQEKLFF.

This clone was counted only a few times. The chain combines TRBV28 with TRBJ1-5; D remains unclear. CDR3 length equals 17 residues. Per the germline V gene, CDR1 is MDHEN and CDR2 is SYDVKM. V was clipped by 6 bases and J by 1 base, with 19 bases between them. The DNA of the CDR3 is TGTGCCAGCAGAAGGATGCGAGGCATAAGCAGCAATCAGCCCCAGCATTTT. Translated, it gives CASRRMRGISSNQPQHF.

The chain joins TRBV2 to TRBJ2-3; D may be TRBD1 (5 bases). The CDR3 consists of 12 residues. V lost 6 bases and J lost 3, with 7 bases in between. Germline V gene data show CDR1 as SNHLY and CDR2 as FYNNEI. CDR3 protein: CASSRQTDTQYF. CDR3 nucleotides: TGTGCCAGCAGCCGACAGACAGATACGCAGTATTTT.

This clone was recorded a few times. This CDR3 reads CASSLPGGTYNEQFF. In DNA, the CDR3 is TGTGCCAGCAGCCTCCCCGGGGGTACCTACAATGAGCAGTTCTTC. The chain links TRBV5-4 to TRBJ2-1, with D maybe TRBD2 (6 bases). The V gene lost 4 bases and the J gene lost 2 bases, with 13 bases spanning the gap. The CDR3 runs to 15 residues. Germline CDR1 and CDR2: SGHNT and YYREEE (reference sequence).

The gene calls are TRBV6-5 and TRBJ2-7; 7 bases align to TRBD1. This CDR3 has 13 residues. CDR1 is MNHEY and CDR2 is SVGAGI in the germline V gene. V shed 5 bases, J shed 5 bases, and the junction held 6 bases outside the gene matches. CDR3 nucleotides: TGTGCCAGCAGTCCAGGGGGAGTTCACGAGCAGTACTTC. This codes for CASSPGGVHEQYF.

The rearrangement links TRBV5-1 to TRBJ2-1, with TRBD2 identical over 12 bases. CDR3 length: 17 residues. Germline values: CDR1 SGHRS, CDR2 YFSETQ. The V segment lost 5 bases and the J segment 4 bases; nucleotides outside the gene matches: 10. The CDR3 reads CASRPTSGRTLYNEQFF. The CDR3 bases are TGCGCCAGCAGACCGACTAGCGGGAGAACCCTTTACAATGAGCAGTTCTTC.

The J gene is TRBJ2-5, the V gene TRBV29-1; TRBD2 matches at 7 bases. V shed 5 bases and J 5 bases; nucleotides not matched to a gene: 5. The CDR3 covers 12 residues. Germline V lookup: CDR1 SQVTM, CDR2 ANQGSEA. Here the CDR3 DNA reads TGCAGCGTTTGGACTAGGGCGGAGACCCAGTACTTC. This codes for CSVWTRAETQYF.

V and J are TRBV5-6 and TRBJ2-4; TRBD1 matches 9 bases. The CDR3 sequence is 17 residues long. CDR1 and CDR2 from the germline V gene are SGHDT and YYEEEE. V lost 3 bases, J lost 0 bases, and 7 bases stayed unmatched. The CDR3 is CASSWTGASLAKNIQYF. As DNA, the CDR3 is TGTGCCAGCAGCTGGACAGGGGCTAGCCTAGCCAAAAACATTCAGTACTTC.

The chain carries TRBV29-1 and TRBJ2-5; no clear D. The J call may be mistaken, given a closer DNA end match to TRBJ2-7. The CDR3 sequence is 12 residues long. CDR1 and CDR2 from the germline V gene are SQVTM and ANQGSEA. Written as DNA, the CDR3 is TGCAGCGTTGTCCGAAACTCCTACGAGCAGTACTTC. Encoded protein: CSVVRNSYEQYF.